These T cell receptor beta chains were read from a single sample in a study of T cells in Graves' hyperthyroidism and ophthalmopathy. A single record per CDR3 protein comes from TCRdb applying MiXCR to the multiplex PCR reads. The sample yields roughly 560,000 distinct CDR3 sequences, roughly 14% seen once. Sequencing was done on a sample of blood. All receptors derive from a woman aged 40 to 50 with Graves' ophthalmopathy. CDR3s include the opening cysteine and the closing phenylalanine or tryptophan. Fields, in order: D gene, J gene, V gene, clone size, CDR3 DNA, CDR3 protein. The D gene is left open where the match is weak. Clone size appears in some rows only: once, few, many, or a class for an expanded clone.

TRBD1 TRBJ2-2 TRBV28 many TGTGCCAGCAGTGCTGGGACAGGGGGAATCGGGGAGCTGTTTTTT CASSAGTGGIGELFF
TRBD2 TRBJ2-5 TRBV11-1 many TGTGCCAGCAGCTTCTTAGCGGGAGTGGAGACCCAGTACTTC CASSFLAGVETQYF
- TRBJ1-6 TRBV19 - TGTGCCAGTAGTAAAGGTGGCCTGGGACGGAATTCACCCCTCCACTTT CASSKGGLGRNSPLHF
- TRBJ2-7 TRBV20-1 many TGCAGTGCCAGGGTAGGCTCAGCCTTTCCCTACGAGCAGTACTTC CSARVGSAFPYEQYF
TRBD2 TRBJ2-2 TRBV5-1 - TGCGCCAGCAGCTTGGGATTAGCGGGAGTGGACACCGGGGAGCTGTTTTTT CASSLGLAGVDTGELFF
- TRBJ2-5 TRBV20-1 many TGCAGTGCTAGTAGTAGGCAGGGGAGGGGGACCCAGTACTTC CSASSRQGRGTQYF
TRBD2 TRBJ2-5 TRBV7-2 many TGTGCCAGCAGCTTAGCGGCCCGGACTAGCGGGAGTGGAGGCGAGACCCAGTACTTC CASSLAARTSGSGGETQYF
- TRBJ2-2 TRBV7-8 few TGTGCCAGCAGCTTAGAGTGGGGGGCCCGGGAGCTGTTTTTT CASSLEWGARELFF
TRBD1 TRBJ1-2 TRBV29-1 many TGCAGCGTGGCGGTGACAGGGTTCTATGGCTACACCTTC CSVAVTGFYGYTF
- TRBJ2-2 TRBV9 many TGTGCCAGCAGTGTGGACACCGGGGAGCTGTTTTTT CASSVDTGELFF